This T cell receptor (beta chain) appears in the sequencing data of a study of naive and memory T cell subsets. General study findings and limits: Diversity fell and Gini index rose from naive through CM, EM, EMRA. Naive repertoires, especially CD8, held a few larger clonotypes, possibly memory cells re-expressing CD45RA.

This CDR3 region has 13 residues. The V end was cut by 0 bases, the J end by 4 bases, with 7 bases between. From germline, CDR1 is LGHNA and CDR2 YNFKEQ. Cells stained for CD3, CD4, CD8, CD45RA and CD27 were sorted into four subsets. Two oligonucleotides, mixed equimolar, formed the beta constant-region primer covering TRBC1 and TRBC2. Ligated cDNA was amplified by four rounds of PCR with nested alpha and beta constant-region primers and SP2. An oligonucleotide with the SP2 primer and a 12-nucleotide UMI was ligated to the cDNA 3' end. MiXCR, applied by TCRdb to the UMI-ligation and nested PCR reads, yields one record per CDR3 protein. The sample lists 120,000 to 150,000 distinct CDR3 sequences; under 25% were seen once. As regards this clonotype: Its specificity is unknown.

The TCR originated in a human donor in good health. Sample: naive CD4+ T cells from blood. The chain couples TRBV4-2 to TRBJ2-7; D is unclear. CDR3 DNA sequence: TGTGCCAGCAGCCAAGATGCAGGTTACGAGCAGTACTTC. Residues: CASSQDAGYEQYF.